The table lists the clone carrying this T cell receptor (beta chain) with many counts. This may be a read error: a much more frequent sequence differs by one nucleotide. RNA was extracted from bulk tissue without any cell sorting. A modified ARM-PCR protocol with three rounds of nested PCR amplified TCRbeta. Via MiXCR, TCRdb re-called the multiplex PCR reads, giving one row per CDR3 protein. The sample carries around 70,000 distinct CDR3 sequences, approximately 63% recorded once. These data come from a study of tumor and adjacent non-tumor tissue in lung cancer. This CDR3 has 14 residues. Looked up from germline, CDR1 is SQVTM and CDR2 is ANQGSEA. Trimming took off 3 bases at V and 6 bases at J, with 15 bases between the two ends.

The sample taken for sequencing was lung tumor tissue. The chain couples TRBV29-1 to TRBJ2-1, with D perhaps TRBD2 (5 bases). The sequence came from a man aged 50 to 60 with non-small cell lung cancer. CDR3 sequence (DNA): TGCAGCGTTGAGTCTGATTGGGAGTGCAATGAGCAGTTCTTC. It specifies CSVESDWECNEQFF.